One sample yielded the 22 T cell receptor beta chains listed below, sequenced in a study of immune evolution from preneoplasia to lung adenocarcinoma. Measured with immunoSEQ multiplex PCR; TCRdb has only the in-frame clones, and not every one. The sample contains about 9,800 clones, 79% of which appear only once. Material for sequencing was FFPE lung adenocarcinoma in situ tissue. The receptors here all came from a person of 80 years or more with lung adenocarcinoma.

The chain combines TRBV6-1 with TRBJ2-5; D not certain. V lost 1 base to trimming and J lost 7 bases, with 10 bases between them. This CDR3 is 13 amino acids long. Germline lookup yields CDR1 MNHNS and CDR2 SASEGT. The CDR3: CASSEGVMGTQYF. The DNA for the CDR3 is TGTGCCAGCAGTGAAGGTGTAATGGGGACCCAGTACTTC.

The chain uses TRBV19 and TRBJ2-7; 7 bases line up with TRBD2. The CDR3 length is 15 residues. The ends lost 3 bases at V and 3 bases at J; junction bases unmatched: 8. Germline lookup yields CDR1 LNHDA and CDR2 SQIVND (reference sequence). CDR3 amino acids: CASSISLAEFYEQYF. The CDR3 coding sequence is TGTGCCAGTAGTATCTCGCTAGCGGAATTCTACGAGCAGTACTTC.

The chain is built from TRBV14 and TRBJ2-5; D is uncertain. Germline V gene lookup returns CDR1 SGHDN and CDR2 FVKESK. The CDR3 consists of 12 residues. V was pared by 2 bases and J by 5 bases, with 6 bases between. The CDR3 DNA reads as TGTGCCAGCAGCCAATTGGGGGAGACCCAGTACTTC. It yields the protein CASSQLGETQYF.

CDR3 in amino acids: CSASGQGQETQYF. The CDR3 coding sequence is TGCAGCGCCTCCGGACAGGGACAAGAGACCCAGTACTTC. This chain joins TRBV29-1 and TRBJ2-5, with 8 bases lining up with TRBD1. Germline V gene data show CDR1 as SQVTM and CDR2 as ANQGSEA. The CDR3 extends over 13 amino acids. V lost 7 bases and J lost 2; bases outside the gene matches: 6.

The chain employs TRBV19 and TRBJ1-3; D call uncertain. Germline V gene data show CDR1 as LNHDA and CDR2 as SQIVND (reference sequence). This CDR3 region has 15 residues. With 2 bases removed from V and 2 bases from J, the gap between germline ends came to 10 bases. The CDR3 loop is CASSISGIPGNTIYF. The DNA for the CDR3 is TGTGCCAGTAGTATAAGCGGAATTCCTGGAAACACCATATATTTT.

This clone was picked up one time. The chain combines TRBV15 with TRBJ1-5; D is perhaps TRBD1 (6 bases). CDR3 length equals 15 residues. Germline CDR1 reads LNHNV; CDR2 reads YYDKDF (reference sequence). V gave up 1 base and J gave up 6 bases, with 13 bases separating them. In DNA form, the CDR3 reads TGTGCCACCAGCAGAGCCCAGGGGTTTGGTCAGCCCCAGCATTTT. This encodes CATSRAQGFGQPQHF.

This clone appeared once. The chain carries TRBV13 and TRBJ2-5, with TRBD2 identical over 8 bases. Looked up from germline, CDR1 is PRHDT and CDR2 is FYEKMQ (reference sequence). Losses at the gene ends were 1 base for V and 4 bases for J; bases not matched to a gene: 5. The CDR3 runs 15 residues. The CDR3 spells CASSLAGGRGETQYF. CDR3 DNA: TGTGCCAGCAGCTTAGCGGGGGGGCGCGGAGAGACCCAGTACTTC.

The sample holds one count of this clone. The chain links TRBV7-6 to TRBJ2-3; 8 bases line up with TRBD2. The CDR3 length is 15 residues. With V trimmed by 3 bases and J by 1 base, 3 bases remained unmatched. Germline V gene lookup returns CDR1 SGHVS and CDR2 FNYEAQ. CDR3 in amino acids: CASSLEAGGTDTQYF. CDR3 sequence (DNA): TGTGCCAGCAGCTTGGAAGCGGGGGGCACAGATACGCAGTATTTT.

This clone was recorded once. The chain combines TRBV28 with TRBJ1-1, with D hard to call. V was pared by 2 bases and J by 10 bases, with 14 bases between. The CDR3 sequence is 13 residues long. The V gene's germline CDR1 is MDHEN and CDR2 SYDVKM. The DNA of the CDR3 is TGTGCCAGCAGTTTAAGGAATTGGGGTGTAGCTTTCTTT. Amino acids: CASSLRNWGVAFF.

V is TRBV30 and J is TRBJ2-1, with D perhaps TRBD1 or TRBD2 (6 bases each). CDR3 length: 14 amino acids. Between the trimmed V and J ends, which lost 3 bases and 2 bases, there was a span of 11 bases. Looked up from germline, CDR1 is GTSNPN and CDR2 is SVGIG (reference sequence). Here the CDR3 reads CAWSLGGPYNEQFF. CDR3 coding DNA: TGTGCCTGGAGCCTAGGGGGGCCCTACAATGAGCAGTTCTTC. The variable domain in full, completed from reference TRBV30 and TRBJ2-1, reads SQTIHQWPATLVQPVGSPLSLECTVEGTSNPNLYWYRQAAGRGLQLLFYSVGIGQISSEVPQNLSASRPQDRQFILSSKKLLLSDSGFYLCAWSLGGPYNEQFFGPGTRLTVL.

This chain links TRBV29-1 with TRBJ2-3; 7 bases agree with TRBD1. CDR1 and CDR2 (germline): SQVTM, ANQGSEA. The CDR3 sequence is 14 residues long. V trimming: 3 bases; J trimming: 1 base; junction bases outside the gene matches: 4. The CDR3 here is CSVDRQGGTDTQYF. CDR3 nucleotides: TGCAGCGTTGATCGTCAGGGGGGCACAGATACGCAGTATTTT.

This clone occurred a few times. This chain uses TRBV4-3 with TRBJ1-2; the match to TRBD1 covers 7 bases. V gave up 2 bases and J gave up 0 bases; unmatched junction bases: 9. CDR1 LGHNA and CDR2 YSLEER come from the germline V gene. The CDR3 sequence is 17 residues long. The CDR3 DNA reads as TGCGCCAGCAGCCAATCACTGCCGGACAGGTCTAACTATGGCTACACCTTC. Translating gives CASSQSLPDRSNYGYTF.

CDR3 sequence: CASSVEGTDYNEQFF. CDR3 sequence (DNA): TGTGCCAGCAGCGTAGAGGGCACGGACTACAATGAGCAGTTCTTC. The chain combines TRBV9 with TRBJ2-1; D unresolved. The CDR3 spans 15 residues. V was clipped by 0 bases and J by 3 bases, with 10 bases between them. Germline CDR1 is SGDLS and CDR2 is YYNGEE.

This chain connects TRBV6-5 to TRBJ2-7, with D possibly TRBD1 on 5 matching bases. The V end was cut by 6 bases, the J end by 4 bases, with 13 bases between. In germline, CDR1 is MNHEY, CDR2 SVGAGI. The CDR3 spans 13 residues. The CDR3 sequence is CASRDNQGYEQYF. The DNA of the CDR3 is TGTGCCAGCAGAGATAACCAGGGTTACGAGCAGTACTTC.

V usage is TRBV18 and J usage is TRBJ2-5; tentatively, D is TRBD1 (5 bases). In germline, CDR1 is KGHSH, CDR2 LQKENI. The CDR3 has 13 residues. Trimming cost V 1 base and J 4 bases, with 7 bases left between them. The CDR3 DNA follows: TGTGCCAGCTCACCACTTAGGGGAGAGACCCAGTACTTC. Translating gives CASSPLRGETQYF.

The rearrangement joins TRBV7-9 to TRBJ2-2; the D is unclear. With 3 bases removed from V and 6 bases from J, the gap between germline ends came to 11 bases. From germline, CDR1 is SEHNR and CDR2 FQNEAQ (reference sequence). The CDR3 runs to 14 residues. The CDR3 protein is CASSFGVGPGELFF. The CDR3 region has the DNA TGTGCCAGCAGCTTTGGAGTTGGGCCCGGGGAGCTGTTTTTT.

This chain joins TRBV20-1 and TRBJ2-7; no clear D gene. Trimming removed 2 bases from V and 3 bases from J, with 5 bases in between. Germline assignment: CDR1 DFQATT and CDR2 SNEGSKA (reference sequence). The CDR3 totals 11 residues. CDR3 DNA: TGCAGTGCTAGAATGATCTACGAGCAGTACTTC. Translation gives CSARMIYEQYF.

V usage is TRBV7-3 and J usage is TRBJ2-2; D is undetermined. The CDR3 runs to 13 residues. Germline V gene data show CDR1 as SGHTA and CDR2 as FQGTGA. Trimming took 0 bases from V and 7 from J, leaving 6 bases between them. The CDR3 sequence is CASSLTVGGELFF. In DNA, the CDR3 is TGTGCCAGCAGCTTAACAGTGGGCGGGGAGCTGTTTTTT.

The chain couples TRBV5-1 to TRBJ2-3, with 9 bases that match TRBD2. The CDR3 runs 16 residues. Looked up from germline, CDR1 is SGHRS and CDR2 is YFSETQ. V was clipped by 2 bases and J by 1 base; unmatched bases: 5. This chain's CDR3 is CASSFPSGEGTDTQYF. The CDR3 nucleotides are TGCGCCAGCAGCTTTCCTAGCGGGGAGGGCACAGATACGCAGTATTTT.

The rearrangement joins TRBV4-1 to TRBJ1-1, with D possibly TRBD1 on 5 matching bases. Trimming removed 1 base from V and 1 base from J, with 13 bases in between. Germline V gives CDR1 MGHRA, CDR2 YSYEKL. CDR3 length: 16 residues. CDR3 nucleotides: TGCGCCAGCAGCCAAGGGGCAGGGCAGGGGAACACTGAAGCTTTCTTT. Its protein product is CASSQGAGQGNTEAFF.

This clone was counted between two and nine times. CDR3 DNA sequence: TGTGCCAGCAGCTTCGGGACAGGGGGCAGGGAGCAGTACTTC. It specifies CASSFGTGGREQYF. V is TRBV11-2 and J is TRBJ2-7; 12 bases are a match to TRBD1. Germline assignment: CDR1 SGHAT and CDR2 FQNNGV. V lost 3 bases to trimming and J lost 7 bases; unmatched junction nucleotides: 4. This CDR3 has 14 residues. The full variable domain, rest sourced from reference TRBV11-2 and TRBJ2-7, is EAGVAQSPRYKIIEKRQSVAFWCNPISGHATLYWYQQILGQGPKLLIQFQNNGVVDDSQLPKDRFSAERLKGVDSTLKIQPAKLEDSAVYLCASSFGTGGREQYFGPGTRLTVT.

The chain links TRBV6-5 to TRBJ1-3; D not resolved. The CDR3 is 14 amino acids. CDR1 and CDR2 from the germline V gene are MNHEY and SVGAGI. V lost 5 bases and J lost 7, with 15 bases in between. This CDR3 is CASSLGHPENTIYF. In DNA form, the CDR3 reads TGTGCCAGCAGTCTAGGGCATCCGGAGAACACCATATATTTT.